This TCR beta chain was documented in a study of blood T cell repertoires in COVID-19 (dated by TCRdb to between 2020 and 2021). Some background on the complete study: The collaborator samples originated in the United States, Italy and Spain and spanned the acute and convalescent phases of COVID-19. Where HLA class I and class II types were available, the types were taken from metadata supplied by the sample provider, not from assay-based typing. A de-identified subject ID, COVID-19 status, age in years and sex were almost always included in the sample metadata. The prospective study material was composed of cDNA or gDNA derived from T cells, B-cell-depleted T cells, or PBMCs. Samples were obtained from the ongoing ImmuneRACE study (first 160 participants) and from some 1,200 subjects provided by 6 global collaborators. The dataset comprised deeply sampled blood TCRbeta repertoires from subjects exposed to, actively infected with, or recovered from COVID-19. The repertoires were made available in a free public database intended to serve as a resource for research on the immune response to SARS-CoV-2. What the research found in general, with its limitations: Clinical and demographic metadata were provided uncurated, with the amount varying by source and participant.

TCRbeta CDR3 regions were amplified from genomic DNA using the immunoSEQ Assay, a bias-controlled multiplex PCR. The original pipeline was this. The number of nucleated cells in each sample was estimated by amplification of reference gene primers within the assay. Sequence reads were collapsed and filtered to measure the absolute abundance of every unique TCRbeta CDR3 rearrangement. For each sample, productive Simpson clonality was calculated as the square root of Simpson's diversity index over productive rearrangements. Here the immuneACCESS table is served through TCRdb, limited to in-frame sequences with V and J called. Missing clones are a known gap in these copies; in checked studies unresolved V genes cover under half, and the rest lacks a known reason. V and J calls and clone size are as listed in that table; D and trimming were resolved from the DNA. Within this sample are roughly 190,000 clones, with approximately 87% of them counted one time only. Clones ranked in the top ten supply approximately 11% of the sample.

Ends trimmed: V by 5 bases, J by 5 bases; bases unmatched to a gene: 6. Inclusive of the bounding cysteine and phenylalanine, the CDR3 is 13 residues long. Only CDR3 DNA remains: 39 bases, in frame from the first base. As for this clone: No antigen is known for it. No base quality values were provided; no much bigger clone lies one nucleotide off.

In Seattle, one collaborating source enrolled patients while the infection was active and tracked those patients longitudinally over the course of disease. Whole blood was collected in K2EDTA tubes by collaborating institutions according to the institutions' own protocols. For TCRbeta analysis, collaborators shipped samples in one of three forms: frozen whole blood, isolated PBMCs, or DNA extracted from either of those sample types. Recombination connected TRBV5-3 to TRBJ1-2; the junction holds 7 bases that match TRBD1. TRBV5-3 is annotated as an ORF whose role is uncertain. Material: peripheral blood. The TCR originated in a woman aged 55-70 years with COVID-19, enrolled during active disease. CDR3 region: CARRPDREYGYTF. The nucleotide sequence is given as TGTGCCAGAAGACCCGACAGGGAATATGGCTACACCTTC.